This T cell receptor beta chain was captured by sequencing in a study of blood T cell repertoires in COVID-19. Study-level background: T cells, B-cell-depleted T cells, or PBMCs provided the cDNA or gDNA that served as material.

Sequencing used immunoSEQ multiplex PCR; TCRdb keeps in-frame clones, though not all of them. The sample holds about 200,000 clones, 70% to 90% seen once. Sequenced: peripheral blood. This TCR came from a woman aged 80 or older with acute or convalescent COVID-19.

DNA for the CDR3: TGTGCCAGCTCAGACACTACGGGGGGCGAGAATGAGCAGTTCTTC. Amino acids: CASSDTTGGENEQFF. The chain uses TRBV18 and TRBJ2-1, with D possibly being TRBD2 (7 bases). This CDR3 has 15 amino acids. V was shortened by 5 bases and J by 7 bases, with 18 bases between the two germline ends. Germline V gene sequence: CDR1 KGHSH, CDR2 LQKENI. Full variable domain (rest looked up from reference TRBV18 and TRBJ2-1): NAGVMQNPRHLVRRRGQEARLRCSPMKGHSHVYWYRQLPEEGLKFMVYLQKENIIDESGMPKERFSAEFPKEGPSILRIQQVVRGDSAAYFCASSDTTGGENEQFFGPGTRLTVL.